This T cell receptor (beta chain) comes out of a study of blood T cell repertoires in COVID-19. Study details: The United States, Italy and Spain supplied acute and convalescent COVID-19 samples.

Sequencing used immunoSEQ multiplex PCR; TCRdb keeps in-frame clones, though not all of them. The data hold 200,000 or so clones, with 92% observed a single time. J was trimmed by 4 bases and V by 6 bases; bases with no gene match: 22. The CDR3 sequence is 19 residues long. Germline assignment: CDR1 MNHEY and CDR2 SVGEGT. What was sequenced was peripheral blood. The receptor was isolated from a man aged 60 to 75 with COVID-19, enrolled during active disease. J is TRBJ2-7 and V is TRBV6-2 or TRBV6-3, with TRBD2 identical over 9 bases. CDR3 DNA sequence: TGTGCCAGCAGCCCCAGTAGCGGGAGAATGGGCCGCGAGAGATACGAGCAGTACTTC. Its translation is CASSPSSGRMGRERYEQYF.